This T cell receptor beta chain came from a study of T cell repertoires in cytomegalovirus infection (dated by TCRdb to between 2017 and 2020). With respect to the entire study: The peptide stimulations were aimed at well-studied HLA-B-restricted epitopes as well as recently identified HLA-C-restricted CMV epitopes, whose presentation resists viral immunomodulation. Because public TCR beta signatures pointed to carriage of CMV infection together with the matching HLA type, the HLA type of each donor mattered for the analysis. What the work shows at the level of the full study, not this receptor alone: The ex vivo response was dominated by HLA-C-restricted CMV-specific TCR beta clonotypes, which also provided the single most frequent clonotype in two of eight donors. In both this cohort and an independent roughly 330-donor cohort, the cumulative frequency of public TCR beta family members distinguished carriers of CMV infection plus the relevant HLA type.

The treatment or condition label for this specimen denotes: in vitro stimulation with specific CMV peptide epitopes to enrich CMV-specific T cells. Trimmed from V: 6 bases; trimmed from J: 10 bases; junction bases lacking a gene match: 9. Spanning cysteine to phenylalanine, the CDR3 consists of 15 amino acids. Only the CDR3 part of the read is kept: 45 bases, read in frame from the first base. CDR1 and CDR2 (MNHEY, SMNVEV) derive from the germline V gene (reference sequence). Details on this clonotype: There is no known antigen for this receptor. No per-base quality is available; no much larger clone lies one base away.

TCRdb names Illumina HiSeq 1500 as the instrument used. TCRdb applied fastp at Q25 and MiXCR to the public reads, then kept only in-frame beta chains. Under each unique CDR3 protein, matching rows form one entry showing the most common genes and DNA. This sample lists approximately 730,000 distinct CDR3 sequences; about 33% were detected once. The ten largest clones represent 15% to 20% of the sample. Sequenced here: cultured PBMCs, sampled from culture after CMV antigen stimulation. Here the chain combines TRBV27 and TRBJ2-1, with TRBD2 matching 13 junction bases. This TCR was sampled from a human donor in good health (CMV status not recorded). Some clones in this sample may be carry-over from other donors' samples. This receptor has the CDR3 CASRPTSGGPREQFF. DNA sequence: TGTGCCAGCAGACCGACTAGCGGGGGGCCCAGGGAGCAGTTCTTC.